This TCR beta chain was recovered during a study of cytomegalovirus exposure and HLA in healthy donors. This clone occurred a few times. The antigen remains unidentified. The CDR3 length is 13 residues. The trim removed 4 bases at V and 10 bases at J, leaving 7 bases unmatched. CDR1 is SNHLY, CDR2 FYNNEI, per germline. Broader study findings: Researchers counted around 180 TCR beta chains as cytomegalovirus-associated.

Use of 60 Vbeta and 13 Jbeta primers characterized the PCR. The table came from immunoSEQ multiplex PCR; TCRdb's copy has only in-frame clones and leaves some out. The table includes approximately 75,000 clones, around 83% detected once. This clonotype was obtained from a man in his 70s in good health and CMV-seropositive. V is TRBV2 and J is TRBJ2-3, with 8 nucleotides matching TRBD2. Sequenced: PBMCs. CDR3 sequence reads: CASSGDSGMAQYF. CDR3 nucleotides: TGTGCCAGCAGTGGGGATAGCGGGATGGCGCAGTATTTT.